Listed below are T cell receptor beta chains from one sample, sequenced in a study of shared clonotypes between healthy human individuals. TCRdb's copy holds only in-frame clones and misses some; the assay was immunoSEQ multiplex PCR. In the table there are millions of clones, approximately 94% of which are singletons. The sequencing sample was made of naive CD4+ T cells sorted from blood. These receptors were collected from a man aged 18-30 years in good health. The CDR3 runs from the conserved cysteine through the conserved F or W. Fields, in order: CDR3 protein, CDR3 DNA, V gene, clone size, D gene, J gene. D genes are given only for firm matches. Size values are once, few and many counts, or a class for expanded clones, and some rows have none.

CDR3 protein: CASSIKTSGTIEQFF
CDR3 DNA: TGTGCCAGTAGTATAAAGACTAGCGGGACGATTGAGCAGTTCTTC
V gene: TRBV19
clone size: -
D gene: TRBD2
J gene: TRBJ2-1

CDR3 protein: CASSYSGGLGEKLFF
CDR3 DNA: TGTGCCAGCAGTTACTCGGGCGGCCTCGGTGAAAAACTGTTTTTT
V gene: TRBV6-5
clone size: -
D gene: -
J gene: TRBJ1-4

CDR3 protein: CASSIGGLAGVISTDTQYF
CDR3 DNA: TGTGCCAGCAGCATAGGGGGACTAGCGGGGGTGATTAGCACAGATACGCAGTATTTT
V gene: TRBV5-4
clone size: -
D gene: TRBD2
J gene: TRBJ2-3

CDR3 protein: CASSLRGPGELFF
CDR3 DNA: TGTGCCAGCAGTTTGAGGGGGCCCGGGGAGCTGTTTTTT
V gene: TRBV28
clone size: -
D gene: TRBD1
J gene: TRBJ2-2

CDR3 protein: CASSLLSSYEQYF
CDR3 DNA: TGTGCCAGCAGCTTGTTGAGCTCCTACGAGCAGTACTTC
V gene: TRBV5-4
clone size: -
D gene: -
J gene: TRBJ2-7

CDR3 protein: CASSPPGQGYEQYF
CDR3 DNA: TGTGCCAGCAGCCCTCCGGGACAGGGGTACGAGCAGTACTTC
V gene: TRBV5-6
clone size: -
D gene: TRBD1
J gene: TRBJ2-7

CDR3 protein: CASRQGQGGVSPLHF
CDR3 DNA: TGTGCCAGCAGACAAGGACAGGGCGGCGTTTCACCCCTCCACTTT
V gene: TRBV6-5
clone size: -
D gene: TRBD1
J gene: TRBJ1-6

CDR3 protein: CASSPLVSGNYEQYF
CDR3 DNA: TGTGCCAGCAGTCCTCTAGTAAGCGGGAACTACGAGCAGTACTTC
V gene: TRBV2
clone size: -
D gene: TRBD2
J gene: TRBJ2-7

CDR3 protein: CAWSKRGSYNSPLHF
CDR3 DNA: TGTGCCTGGAGTAAAAGGGGCTCCTATAATTCACCCCTCCACTTT
V gene: TRBV30
clone size: -
D gene: -
J gene: TRBJ1-6

CDR3 protein: CASSPTPTVINYGYTF
CDR3 DNA: TGTGCCAGCAGTCCGACCCCGACGGTGATTAACTATGGCTACACCTTC
V gene: TRBV27
clone size: -
D gene: -
J gene: TRBJ1-2

CDR3 protein: CAIRGGEGYYNEQFF
CDR3 DNA: TGTGCCATCAGGGGTGGGGAGGGTTATTACAATGAGCAGTTCTTC
V gene: TRBV10-3
clone size: once
D gene: TRBD2
J gene: TRBJ2-1

CDR3 protein: CASSWGQGTFF
CDR3 DNA: -
V gene: TRBV19
clone size: -
D gene: -
J gene: TRBJ1-1

CDR3 protein: CASSGTDVNEQFF
CDR3 DNA: TGTGCCAGCAGTGGGACGGATGTGAATGAGCAGTTCTTC
V gene: TRBV6-1
clone size: -
D gene: -
J gene: TRBJ2-1

CDR3 protein: CASSLNQAGGVTDTQYF
CDR3 DNA: TGTGCCAGCAGCTTAAACCAAGCGGGGGGGGTCACAGATACGCAGTATTTT
V gene: TRBV13
clone size: once
D gene: TRBD2
J gene: TRBJ2-3

CDR3 protein: CASSGAKSYEQYF
CDR3 DNA: TGTGCCAGCAGTGGGGCCAAGTCCTACGAGCAGTACTTC
V gene: TRBV27
clone size: -
D gene: -
J gene: TRBJ2-7

CDR3 protein: CASSVVGTSGYEQYF
CDR3 DNA: TGTGCCAGCAGCGTAGTAGGGACTAGCGGCTACGAGCAGTACTTC
V gene: TRBV9
clone size: -
D gene: TRBD2
J gene: TRBJ2-7

CDR3 protein: CASSRTGMNTEAFF
CDR3 DNA: TGTGCCAGCAGTCGGACAGGGATGAACACTGAAGCTTTCTTT
V gene: TRBV6-5
clone size: -
D gene: TRBD1
J gene: TRBJ1-1

CDR3 protein: CSVGPGLAGVDTQYF
CDR3 DNA: TGCAGCGTGGGCCCCGGACTAGCGGGAGTAGATACGCAGTATTTT
V gene: TRBV29-1
clone size: -
D gene: TRBD2
J gene: TRBJ2-3

CDR3 protein: CAKSVATNQETQYF
CDR3 DNA: TGTGCCAAGAGTGTAGCGACCAACCAAGAGACCCAGTACTTC
V gene: TRBV2
clone size: -
D gene: -
J gene: TRBJ2-5

CDR3 protein: CASSYRHLNTEAFF
CDR3 DNA: TGTGCCAGCAGTTACAGACACCTCAACACTGAAGCTTTCTTT
V gene: TRBV6-5
clone size: -
D gene: -
J gene: TRBJ1-1

CDR3 protein: CASSQDPMTANSGNTIYF
CDR3 DNA: TGCGCCAGCAGCCAAGATCCAATGACAGCAAACTCTGGAAACACCATATATTTT
V gene: TRBV4-1
clone size: -
D gene: -
J gene: TRBJ1-3

CDR3 protein: CASSPKPVTVNLLSYNSPLHF
CDR3 DNA: TGCGCCAGCAGCCCAAAACCCGTGACTGTCAACCTCCTCTCCTATAATTCACCCCTCCACTTT
V gene: TRBV4-3
clone size: -
D gene: -
J gene: TRBJ1-6

CDR3 protein: CASSQDPLVTEAFF
CDR3 DNA: TGCGCCAGCAGCCAAGATCCTTTGGTTACTGAAGCTTTCTTT
V gene: TRBV4-1
clone size: -
D gene: -
J gene: TRBJ1-1

CDR3 protein: CASSLLRYSYNEQFF
CDR3 DNA: TGTGCCAGCAGTTTATTACGGTACTCCTACAATGAGCAGTTCTTC
V gene: TRBV27
clone size: -
D gene: -
J gene: TRBJ2-1

CDR3 protein: CSVGDGPSYEQYF
CDR3 DNA: TGCAGCGTCGGGGACGGACCATCCTACGAGCAGTACTTC
V gene: TRBV29-1
clone size: -
D gene: -
J gene: TRBJ2-7

CDR3 protein: CASSISPSGANVLTF
CDR3 DNA: TGTGCCAGTAGTATCAGCCCATCTGGGGCCAACGTCCTGACTTTC
V gene: TRBV19
clone size: -
D gene: -
J gene: TRBJ2-6

CDR3 protein: CASTTGGKDTQYF
CDR3 DNA: TGTGCCAGCACAACGGGGGGGAAAGATACGCAGTATTTT
V gene: TRBV2
clone size: -
D gene: TRBD2
J gene: TRBJ2-3

CDR3 protein: CASRPGTTGDYGYTF
CDR3 DNA: TGTGCCAGCAGACCCGGGACAACGGGCGACTATGGCTACACCTTC
V gene: TRBV6-5
clone size: -
D gene: -
J gene: TRBJ1-2

CDR3 protein: CASSDEHYYGYTF
CDR3 DNA: TGTGCCAGCAGTGATGAACATTACTATGGCTACACCTTC
V gene: TRBV2
clone size: -
D gene: -
J gene: TRBJ1-2

CDR3 protein: CASSRQVTYEQYF
CDR3 DNA: TGTGCCAGTAGTAGACAGGTTACCTACGAGCAGTACTTC
V gene: TRBV19
clone size: -
D gene: -
J gene: TRBJ2-7

CDR3 protein: CASSRTGGASGYTF
CDR3 DNA: TGTGCCAGCAGTCGGACAGGGGGCGCGTCGGGCTACACCTTC
V gene: TRBV28
clone size: -
D gene: TRBD1
J gene: TRBJ1-2

CDR3 protein: CASSARDRLQPQHF
CDR3 DNA: TGTGCCAGTAGTGCCAGAGACAGGCTTCAGCCCCAGCATTTT
V gene: TRBV19
clone size: -
D gene: -
J gene: TRBJ1-5

CDR3 protein: CASSLFIDGELFF
CDR3 DNA: TGTGCCAGCAGCTTGTTTATAGACGGGGAGCTGTTTTTT
V gene: TRBV7-9
clone size: -
D gene: -
J gene: TRBJ2-2

CDR3 protein: CAWSADRVNTEAFF
CDR3 DNA: TGTGCCTGGAGCGCGGACAGGGTGAACACTGAAGCTTTCTTT
V gene: TRBV30
clone size: few
D gene: TRBD1
J gene: TRBJ1-1

CDR3 protein: CASMGGSYNEQFF
CDR3 DNA: TGTGCCAGCATGGGGGGCTCCTACAATGAGCAGTTCTTC
V gene: TRBV6-1
clone size: once
D gene: -
J gene: TRBJ2-1

CDR3 protein: CASSAYPIWRGQGADTEAFF
CDR3 DNA: TGTGCCAGCAGCGCGTATCCGATTTGGCGGGGACAGGGGGCAGACACTGAAGCTTTCTTT
V gene: TRBV9
clone size: -
D gene: TRBD1
J gene: TRBJ1-1

CDR3 protein: CASILRDRGLGYTF
CDR3 DNA: TGTGCCAGCATTCTCCGGGACAGGGGGCTTGGCTACACCTTC
V gene: TRBV21-1
clone size: -
D gene: -
J gene: TRBJ1-2

CDR3 protein: CASSLAGGVGELFF
CDR3 DNA: TGTGCCAGCAGCTTAGCGGGAGGAGTCGGGGAGCTGTTTTTT
V gene: TRBV11-2
clone size: -
D gene: TRBD2
J gene: TRBJ2-2

CDR3 protein: CASSLDVTAGANVLTF
CDR3 DNA: TGCGCCAGCAGCTTGGATGTTACAGCTGGGGCCAACGTCCTGACTTTC
V gene: TRBV5-1
clone size: -
D gene: -
J gene: TRBJ2-6

CDR3 protein: CASSTRGSGRGETQYF
CDR3 DNA: TGTGCCAGTAGTACCCGGGGTAGCGGGAGAGGAGAGACCCAGTACTTC
V gene: TRBV19
clone size: -
D gene: TRBD2
J gene: TRBJ2-5

CDR3 protein: CASSIRDTQYF
CDR3 DNA: TGTGCCAGTAGTATAAGAGATACGCAGTATTTT
V gene: TRBV19
clone size: -
D gene: -
J gene: TRBJ2-3

CDR3 protein: CASSPPAGANTEAFF
CDR3 DNA: TGTGCCAGCTCACCACCGGCTGGGGCGAACACTGAAGCTTTCTTT
V gene: TRBV18
clone size: -
D gene: -
J gene: TRBJ1-1

CDR3 protein: CASSESGATDTQYF
CDR3 DNA: TGCGCCAGCAGTGAATCGGGGGCCACAGATACGCAGTATTTT
V gene: TRBV10-1
clone size: -
D gene: -
J gene: TRBJ2-3

CDR3 protein: CARSLGVAGGQETQYF
CDR3 DNA: TGTGCCAGGTCCCTCGGAGTAGCGGGGGGGCAAGAGACCCAGTACTTC
V gene: TRBV27
clone size: -
D gene: TRBD2
J gene: TRBJ2-5

CDR3 protein: CASRPRDPYEQYF
CDR3 DNA: TGTGCCAGCAGACCCCGGGACCCCTACGAGCAGTACTTC
V gene: TRBV7-9
clone size: once
D gene: -
J gene: TRBJ2-7

CDR3 protein: CASSWDVNQPQHF
CDR3 DNA: TGTGCCAGCAGCTGGGATGTTAATCAGCCCCAGCATTTT
V gene: TRBV7-9
clone size: -
D gene: -
J gene: TRBJ1-5

CDR3 protein: CASRLAGGTLQEQFF
CDR3 DNA: TGTGCCAGTAGACTAGCGGGGGGAACGCTCCAAGAGCAGTTCTTC
V gene: TRBV19
clone size: once
D gene: TRBD2
J gene: TRBJ2-1

CDR3 protein: CASTSTAPQETQYF
CDR3 DNA: TGTGCCAGCACTTCGACAGCCCCCCAAGAGACCCAGTACTTC
V gene: TRBV25-1
clone size: -
D gene: -
J gene: TRBJ2-5

CDR3 protein: CASSFGQGKETQYF
CDR3 DNA: TGTGCCAGCAGCTTCGGACAGGGCAAGGAGACCCAGTACTTC
V gene: TRBV7-9
clone size: -
D gene: TRBD1
J gene: TRBJ2-5

CDR3 protein: CASRDPSGAFF
CDR3 DNA: TGCGCCAGCAGAGACCCAAGCGGGGCTTTCTTT
V gene: TRBV10-2
clone size: -
D gene: -
J gene: TRBJ1-1

CDR3 protein: CASTLRGHGYTF
CDR3 DNA: TGTGCCAGCACCTTACGGGGACATGGCTACACCTTC
V gene: TRBV28
clone size: -
D gene: -
J gene: TRBJ1-2

CDR3 protein: CASSLYRGRDSETQYF
CDR3 DNA: TGTGCCAGCAGCTTATACAGGGGGCGCGATTCGGAGACCCAGTACTTC
V gene: TRBV5-6
clone size: -
D gene: TRBD1
J gene: TRBJ2-5

CDR3 protein: CASGPSGQETQYF
CDR3 DNA: TGTGCTAGTGGCCCTAGCGGTCAAGAGACCCAGTACTTC
V gene: TRBV12-5
clone size: -
D gene: TRBD2
J gene: TRBJ2-5

CDR3 protein: CASSAGVAGETQYF
CDR3 DNA: TGTGCCAGCAGCGCGGGAGTAGCGGGAGAGACCCAGTACTTC
V gene: TRBV9
clone size: once
D gene: TRBD2
J gene: TRBJ2-5

CDR3 protein: CASSPYNFGNTIYF
CDR3 DNA: TGTGCCAGCAGCCCGTACAACTTCGGAAACACCATATATTTT
V gene: TRBV7-2
clone size: -
D gene: -
J gene: TRBJ1-3

CDR3 protein: CAWSRPTDTQYF
CDR3 DNA: TGTGCCTGGAGCCGACCTACAGATACGCAGTATTTT
V gene: TRBV30
clone size: -
D gene: -
J gene: TRBJ2-3

CDR3 protein: CASSYQVDEKLFF
CDR3 DNA: TGTGCCAGCAGTTACCAGGTTGATGAAAAACTGTTTTTT
V gene: TRBV6-6
clone size: -
D gene: -
J gene: TRBJ1-4